This T cell receptor (beta chain) emerged from a study of blood T cell repertoires in COVID-19. Repertoires were generated with immunoSEQ multiplex PCR, while TCRdb's copy carries only in-frame clones and drops some. Here the sample spans 150,000 or so clones, 85% to 90% being singletons. V lost 4 bases to trimming and J lost 3 bases, with 7 bases between them. The CDR3 runs to 13 residues. In germline, CDR1 is SNHLY, CDR2 FYNNEI. The rearrangement joins TRBV2 to TRBJ1-5, with a tentative D call TRBD1 (5 bases). The TCR sequence derives from a woman between 35 and 50 years old with acute or convalescent COVID-19. The sample consisted of peripheral blood. CDR3 DNA: TGTGCCAGCAGTGTGGGACTCAATCAGCCCCAGCATTTT. Amino acid sequence: CASSVGLNQPQHF.